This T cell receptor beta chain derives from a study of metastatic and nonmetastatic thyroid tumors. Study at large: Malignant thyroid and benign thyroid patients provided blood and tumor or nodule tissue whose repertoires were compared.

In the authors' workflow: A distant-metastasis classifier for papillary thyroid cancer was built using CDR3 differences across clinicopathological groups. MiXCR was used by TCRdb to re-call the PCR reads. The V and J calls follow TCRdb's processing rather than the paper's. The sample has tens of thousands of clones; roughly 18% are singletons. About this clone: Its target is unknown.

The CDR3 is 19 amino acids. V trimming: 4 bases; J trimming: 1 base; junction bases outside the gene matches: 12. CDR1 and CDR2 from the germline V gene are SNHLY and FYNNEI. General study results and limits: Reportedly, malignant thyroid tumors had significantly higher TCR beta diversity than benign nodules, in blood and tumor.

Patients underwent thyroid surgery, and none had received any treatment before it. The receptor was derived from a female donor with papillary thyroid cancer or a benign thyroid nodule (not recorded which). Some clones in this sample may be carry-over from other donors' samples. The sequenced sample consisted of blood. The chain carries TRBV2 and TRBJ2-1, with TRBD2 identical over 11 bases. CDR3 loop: CASSADRGLAVGSYNEQFF. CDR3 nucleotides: TGTGCCAGCAGTGCTGACAGGGGACTAGCGGTAGGGTCCTACAATGAGCAGTTCTTC.